The 23 T cell receptor beta chains below were found in one sample sequenced in a study of a mutant IDH1 vaccine in newly diagnosed glioma. This sample's time point: week 5, during vaccination. Vaccination used 300 ug of mutant IDH1 20-mer peptide per dose, with topical imiquimod. These receptors' targets are unknown. Measured with immunoSEQ multiplex PCR; TCRdb has only the in-frame clones, and not every one. The table shows 50,000 to 65,000 clones, with approximately 81% occurring only once. The starting material was PBMCs, obtained from a glioma patient whose treatment included an IDH1 peptide vaccine. These receptors came from a man aged 25 to 45 with glioma.

The J gene is TRBJ2-2, the V gene TRBV7-9; D may be TRBD1 or TRBD2 (5 bases each). With 2 bases removed from V and 0 bases from J, the gap between germline ends came to 10 bases. Germline V lookup: CDR1 SEHNR, CDR2 FQNEAQ (reference sequence). The CDR3 has 16 amino acids. The CDR3 DNA reads as TGTGCCAGCAGCTTAATGGGGGAGCCGAACACCGGGGAGCTGTTTTTT. Its protein product is CASSLMGEPNTGELFF.

The chain carries TRBV14 and TRBJ2-1; possibly TRBD2 for D (7 bases). The CDR3 length is 19 residues. CDR1 and CDR2 from the germline V gene are SGHDN and FVKESK. The ends were cut back, 2 bases at V and 0 bases at J, with 20 bases in the middle. CDR3 amino acids: CASSQKGRGALGSYNEQFF. DNA of the CDR3: TGTGCCAGCAGCCAAAAGGGCCGGGGGGCTCTCGGCTCCTACAATGAGCAGTTCTTC.

The rearrangement joins TRBV10-3 to TRBJ1-2; D remains ambiguous. The V and J ends lost 5 bases and 2 bases respectively, with 9 bases between them. This CDR3 spans 13 amino acids. Germline loops: CDR1 ENHRY, CDR2 SYGVKD. The CDR3 DNA is TGTGCCATCAGTCTCGACATGAACTATGGCTACACCTTC. As protein: CAISLDMNYGYTF.

The chain links TRBV27 to TRBJ1-2; 12 bases are a match to TRBD1. CDR1 and CDR2 (germline): MNHEY, SMNVEV (reference sequence). The V gene end was trimmed by 3 bases and the J gene end by 6 bases; junction bases not matched to a gene: 8. This CDR3 has 16 residues. The CDR3 region has the DNA TGTGCCAGCAGTTTCGGGACAGGGGGCTCGTTCGATGGCTACACCTTC. Translation gives CASSFGTGGSFDGYTF.

This clone was observed a handful of times. V gene TRBV27 combines with J gene TRBJ1-4; D gene ambiguous. V was pared by 1 base and J by 8 bases, with 8 bases between. CDR3 length equals 13 residues. In germline, CDR1 is MNHEY, CDR2 SMNVEV (reference sequence). The CDR3 sequence: CASSLFPREKLFF. DNA of the CDR3: TGTGCCAGCAGTTTATTTCCCCGCGAAAAACTGTTTTTT.

As regards this clone: Other DNA sequences in the sample encode the same CDR3. This chain connects TRBV27 to TRBJ1-1; D is unresolved. Looked up from germline, CDR1 is MNHEY and CDR2 is SMNVEV (reference sequence). This CDR3 region has 13 residues. V gave up 3 bases and J gave up 1 base, with 6 bases separating them. The CDR3 here is CASSFSGNTEAFF. For the CDR3, the DNA is TGTGCCAGCAGTTTTTCTGGGAACACTGAAGCTTTCTTT.

The chain joins TRBV4-2 to TRBJ2-5; TRBD2 matches at 8 bases. The CDR3 consists of 14 residues. CDR1 is LGHNA, CDR2 YNFKEQ, per germline. Trimming cost V 5 bases and J 1 base; bases outside gene matches: 3. The CDR3 region is CASSFGGAQETQYF. Written as DNA, the CDR3 is TGTGCCAGCAGCTTCGGGGGGGCCCAAGAGACCCAGTACTTC.

This clone was found a few times. The rearrangement links TRBV19 to TRBJ1-5; TRBD1 agrees at 7 bases. Germline CDR1 reads LNHDA; CDR2 reads SQIVND (reference sequence). The trim removed 7 bases at V and 0 bases at J, leaving 6 bases unmatched. The CDR3 length is 15 residues. The CDR3 DNA sequence: TGTGCCAGTATTAAGCGGGACAGTAGCAATCAGCCCCAGCATTTT. Residues: CASIKRDSSNQPQHF. Variable domain in full (rest from reference TRBV19 and TRBJ1-5): DGGITQSPKYLFRKEGQNVTLSCEQNLNHDAMYWYRQDPGQGLRLIYYSQIVNDFQKGDIAEGYSVSREKKESFPLTVTSAQKNPTAFYLCASIKRDSSNQPQHFGDGTRLSIL.

The chain has TRBV5-5 and TRBJ1-3; D remains ambiguous. CDR1 and CDR2 (germline): SGHKS, YYEKEE (reference sequence). The CDR3 has 15 amino acids. Trimming pared 3 bases from V and 0 bases from J, leaving 10 bases between. The CDR3 reads CASSSGPNSGNTIYF. The CDR3 coding sequence is TGTGCCAGCAGCTCCGGACCGAACTCTGGAAACACCATATATTTT.

V and J are TRBV2 and TRBJ1-5, with 7 bases fitting TRBD1. Germline trimming cut 4 bases from V and 3 bases from J; bases unmatched to any gene: 3. CDR1 and CDR2 (germline): SNHLY, FYNNEI. This CDR3 has 14 residues. CDR3 sequence reads: CASSAGGINQPQHF. CDR3 DNA: TGTGCCAGCAGTGCAGGGGGAATCAATCAGCCCCAGCATTTT.

CDR3 coding DNA: TGTGCCAGTAGTACCGTGTATAGTGTTAACTCCTACGAGCAGTACTTC. As protein: CASSTVYSVNSYEQYF. The gene calls are TRBV19 and TRBJ2-7; D unclear. V was pared by 4 bases and J by 0 bases, with 16 bases between. CDR3 length equals 16 residues. CDR1 and CDR2 from the germline V gene are LNHDA and SQIVND (reference sequence).

This clone was observed once. V is TRBV4-1 and J is TRBJ2-3; TRBD2 aligns across 10 bases. V trimming: 1 base; J trimming: 5 bases; junction bases outside the gene matches: 12. This CDR3 is built from 18 residues. Germline V CDR1 and CDR2: MGHRA, YSYEKL. The CDR3 here is CASSQGRASGGVRDTQYF. CDR3 nucleotide sequence: TGCGCCAGCAGCCAAGGAAGGGCTAGCGGGGGTGTGCGAGATACGCAGTATTTT.

This clone occurred once. CDR3 sequence (DNA): TGTGCCAGCAGCTTAGGCGGTCTAGCGGGGGTCACAGATACGCAGTATTTT. Amino acid sequence: CASSLGGLAGVTDTQYF. This chain links TRBV7-6 with TRBJ2-3; 10 bases agree with TRBD2. The germline CDR1 and CDR2 sequences are SGHVS and FNYEAQ. J lost 2 bases, V lost 1 base, and 6 bases had no gene match. The CDR3 extends over 17 amino acids.

V gene TRBV7-9 combines with J gene TRBJ1-5, with D uncertain. This CDR3 region has 13 residues. Trimming left V 7 bases short and J 1 base short, with 8 bases between. The germline gives CDR1 SEHNR, CDR2 FQNEAQ (reference sequence). CDR3 DNA: TGTGCCAGCACGATAGACAGCAATCAGCCCCAGCATTTT. Amino acids: CASTIDSNQPQHF.

V and J are TRBV5-1 and TRBJ1-2; D uncertain. Per the germline V gene, CDR1 is SGHRS and CDR2 is YFSETQ. With 3 bases removed from V and 1 base from J, the gap between germline ends came to 10 bases. The CDR3 contains 14 residues. The CDR3 spells CASSSGGINYGYTF. The CDR3 nucleotides read TGCGCCAGCAGCTCGGGAGGTATTAACTATGGCTACACCTTC.

The J gene is TRBJ1-4, the V gene TRBV7-2; D possibly corresponds to TRBD1 (5 bases). CDR3 length: 15 amino acids. V was trimmed by 4 bases and J by 5 bases, leaving 14 bases between them. Per germline, CDR1 SGHTA and CDR2 FQGNSA. In DNA form, the CDR3 reads TGTGCCAGCAGCTCATACCAGGGACGCAATGAAAAACTGTTTTTT. The encoded protein is CASSSYQGRNEKLFF.

This clone showed up just once. The J gene is TRBJ2-7, the V gene TRBV29-1; weak D call: TRBD1 (6 bases). The CDR3 contains 13 residues. Germline V CDR1 and CDR2: SQVTM, ANQGSEA. The V and J ends lost 4 bases and 2 bases respectively, with 12 bases between them. DNA of the CDR3: TGCAGCGTTGGGGGACACGGAACCTACGAGCAGTACTTC. This encodes CSVGGHGTYEQYF.

The V gene is TRBV7-9, the J gene TRBJ2-2; TRBD2 matches 8 bases. CDR1 SEHNR and CDR2 FQNEAQ come from the germline V gene (reference sequence). V shed 5 bases and J 4 bases; nucleotides not matched to a gene: 9. The length of the CDR3 is 16 residues. CDR3 sequence reads: CASSPREGWTTGELFF. The CDR3 nucleotides read TGTGCCAGCAGCCCCCGGGAGGGGTGGACCACCGGGGAGCTGTTTTTT.

V usage is TRBV29-1 and J usage is TRBJ1-1; TRBD1 is a possible D gene (6 bases). V was trimmed by 6 bases and J by 3 bases, leaving 14 bases between them. The CDR3 is 13 residues long. Germline loops: CDR1 SQVTM, CDR2 ANQGSEA. Written as DNA, the CDR3 is TGCAGCGTCCTGACAGGTTTGGACACTGAAGCTTTCTTT. It specifies CSVLTGLDTEAFF.

The V call is TRBV6-1, the J call TRBJ1-4; D ambiguous. The CDR3 length is 15 residues. Germline CDR1 reads MNHNS; CDR2 reads SASEGT. The V gene lost 7 bases and the J gene lost 3 bases, with 15 bases spanning the gap. CDR3 in amino acids: CASIMKSGANEKLFF. The CDR3 coding sequence is TGTGCCAGCATTATGAAGTCCGGGGCTAATGAAAAACTGTTTTTT.

This clone was recorded a few times. V gene TRBV2 combines with J gene TRBJ1-1, with a possible D match to TRBD1 (5 bases). Deletions cut 2 bases from V and 8 bases from J, with 9 bases between. The CDR3 contains 12 residues. Germline V CDR1 and CDR2: SNHLY, FYNNEI. The CDR3 nucleotides are TGTGCCAGCAGTGAAATCAGGGCAGAAGCTTTCTTT. Translation: CASSEIRAEAFF.

The chain uses TRBV9 and TRBJ2-5; D might be TRBD2 (7 bases). The end of the DNA aligns better with TRBJ2-7, so the J call may be wrong. Per germline, CDR1 SGDLS and CDR2 YYNGEE. This CDR3 has 14 residues. The CDR3 DNA reads TGTGCCAGCAGCGTGGGCGGGGGCACGGGCGAGCAGTACTTC. Translated: CASSVGGGTGEQYF.

The CDR3 reads CASSSRPSYEQYF. The CDR3 DNA follows: TGTGCCAGCAGTTCCCGGCCCTCCTACGAGCAGTACTTC. The V and J genes are TRBV27 and TRBJ2-7, with D hard to call. Germline V lookup: CDR1 MNHEY, CDR2 SMNVEV (reference sequence). The CDR3 is made up of 13 amino acids. V gave up 4 bases and J gave up 0 bases, with 7 bases separating them.